What follows describes a single T cell receptor (beta chain). The antigen remains undetermined. The data are from a study of cytomegalovirus exposure and HLA in healthy donors. Overall study results and limits: The study recorded fewer than 200 TCR beta chains that were cytomegalovirus-associated. Both high specificity and high sensitivity reportedly marked the classifier's diagnosis of cytomegalovirus status. That first-cohort TCR clusters tended to co-occur in the 95 to 150 validation repertoires was found in a later analysis. As confirmed in vitro, three CMV-associated chains were specific for CMV antigens.

V shed 3 bases and J shed 2 bases, with 8 bases lying between them. The CDR3 contains 14 residues. In germline, CDR1 is MDHEN, CDR2 SYDVKM. Clones were read by immunoSEQ multiplex PCR, and TCRdb kept only the in-frame ones, dropping some. The sample has around 140,000 clones, roughly 86% seen once. The sequenced sample consisted of PBMCs. This receptor was taken from a man younger than 30 in good health and CMV-seropositive. This chain links TRBV28 with TRBJ1-5, with a possible D match to TRBD1 (6 bases). The DNA of the CDR3 is TGTGCCAGCAGTTTCAGGGGAGGCAATCAGCCCCAGCATTTT. Protein sequence: CASSFRGGNQPQHF.